The entry that follows covers one T cell receptor beta chain sequence. This sample was included in a study of blood T cell repertoires in COVID-19. Turning to the study itself: From the United States, Italy and Spain came samples of acute and convalescent COVID-19.

The table came from immunoSEQ multiplex PCR; TCRdb's copy has only in-frame clones and leaves some out. In the table there are approximately 300,000 clones, about 85% of which are singletons. Individuals drawn from around 25 US areas were roughly 18 to 89 years old. This TCR was sampled from a woman in her 30s who had been exposed to COVID-19. Sequenced input: PBMCs or T cells enriched from blood (not recorded which).

CDR3 sequence: CASRYPGGGANTEAFF. DNA for the CDR3: TGTGCCAGCAGATACCCCGGGGGGGGCGCGAACACTGAAGCTTTCTTT. The chain is built from TRBV6-5 and TRBJ1-1, with D perhaps matching TRBD1 (6 bases). This CDR3 has 16 amino acids. The V gene's germline CDR1 is MNHEY and CDR2 SVGAGI. V lost 6 bases and J 1 base, leaving 18 bases between the germline ends.